Below, 19 T cell receptor beta chains from the same sample are listed, as sequenced in a study of Ad26.COV2.S vaccination and SARS-CoV-2 variants. The treatment here: about 20 received Ad26.COV2.S at low or high dose, single or two shots; about 5 received placebo; per-sample allocation not given. The investigators took samples on day 63 after the first vaccine or placebo injection. Generated by immunoSEQ multiplex PCR, the TCRdb table keeps only in-frame clones and is missing some. The sample records approximately 450,000 clones, about nine tenths being singletons. This sample comprised peripheral blood, obtained in a trial of Ad26.COV2.S vaccine versus placebo. All receptors derive from a person between 18 and 65 years old who received the Ad26.COV2.S COVID-19 vaccine or a placebo.

This clone appeared a few times. This chain links TRBV11-2 with TRBJ2-1; D is perhaps TRBD1 (5 bases). Germline CDR1 SGHAT, CDR2 FQNNGV. The CDR3 extends over 11 amino acids. V was clipped by 0 bases and J by 15 bases, with 9 bases between them. In nucleotides, the CDR3 is TGTGCCAGCAGCTTAGACCTCGACAGGTTCTTC. Encoded protein: CASSLDLDRFF.

The chain carries TRBV11-2 and TRBJ1-2; weak D call: TRBD1 (6 bases). V lost 5 bases and J lost 7, with 14 bases in between. Germline V lookup: CDR1 SGHAT, CDR2 FQNNGV. This CDR3 spans 13 amino acids. The CDR3 DNA reads TGTGCCAGCAGCCAACCTTCAGGGGCTGGCTACACCTTC. It encodes CASSQPSGAGYTF.

Concerning this clone itself: The identical CDR3 is also encoded by other nucleotide sequences in the sample. This sequence joins TRBV5-4 and TRBJ1-4, with TRBD1 identical over 8 bases. CDR3 length: 15 amino acids. Germline CDR1 is SGHNT and CDR2 is YYREEE (reference sequence). The junction had 5 bases not matched to a gene; V was cut back by 3 bases and J by 4 bases. CDR3: CASSSGQGGNEKLFF. The CDR3 DNA reads TGTGCCAGCAGCTCCGGACAGGGAGGTAATGAAAAACTGTTTTTT.

J is TRBJ2-7 and V is TRBV30, with D perhaps TRBD2 (6 bases). With 5 bases removed from V and 0 bases from J, the gap between germline ends came to 14 bases. CDR1 and CDR2 from the germline V gene are GTSNPN and SVGIG (reference sequence). The CDR3 loop spans 14 amino acids. Written as DNA, the CDR3 is TGTGCCTGGGGTCGGGGCGGGGCCTCCTACGAGCAGTACTTC. This encodes CAWGRGGASYEQYF.

The chain employs TRBV28 and TRBJ2-7; D unresolved. V shed 5 bases and J shed 2 bases, with 7 bases lying between them. This CDR3 has 12 amino acids. Germline values: CDR1 MDHEN, CDR2 SYDVKM. The chain's CDR3 is CASSGGPYEQYF. The CDR3 region has the DNA TGTGCCAGCAGTGGCGGTCCCTACGAGCAGTACTTC.

The genes are TRBV9 and TRBJ1-1; unclear D gene. V shed 3 bases and J shed 0 bases, with 3 bases lying between them. This CDR3 region has 12 residues. Looked up from germline, CDR1 is SGDLS and CDR2 is YYNGEE. The CDR3 spells CASSAMNTEAFF. The CDR3 DNA reads as TGTGCCAGCAGCGCAATGAACACTGAAGCTTTCTTT.

The chain recombines TRBV6-2 or TRBV6-3 with TRBJ2-2; the match to TRBD1 covers 9 bases. Germline V gives CDR1 MNHEY, CDR2 SVGEGT. V shed 0 bases, J shed 9 bases, and the junction held 11 bases outside the gene matches. CDR3 length: 17 residues. CDR3 nucleotide sequence: TGTGCCAGCAGTTACTCGATCTTATTACAGGGGGCTTGGGAGCTGTTTTTT. This gives the protein CASSYSILLQGAWELFF.

V and J are TRBV25-1 and TRBJ2-4; no clear D gene. Germline CDR1 MGHDK, CDR2 SYGVNS. The CDR3 length is 15 residues. V dropped 3 bases and J dropped 4 bases, with 13 bases sitting between them. The CDR3 DNA sequence: TGTGCCAGCAGTGATCAGGACGGTTCGAAAAACATTCAGTACTTC. As protein: CASSDQDGSKNIQYF.

The CDR3 DNA is TGTGCCTGGACAGGGGAAGACCAAGAGACCCAGTACTTC. Translated, it gives CAWTGEDQETQYF. The chain has TRBV30 and TRBJ2-5; TRBD1 is a possible D gene (6 bases). V was trimmed by 4 bases and J by 0 bases, leaving 9 bases between them. Germline-derived CDR1 and CDR2 are GTSNPN and SVGIG (reference sequence). The CDR3 loop spans 13 amino acids.

J is TRBJ2-3 and V is TRBV19; perhaps TRBD2 as D (5 bases). The ends were cut back, 6 bases at V and 0 bases at J, with 13 bases in the middle. The CDR3 sequence is 15 residues long. Per germline, CDR1 LNHDA and CDR2 SQIVND (reference sequence). The CDR3 reads CASRTDFSSTDTQYF. In DNA, the CDR3 is TGTGCCAGTAGGACGGACTTTTCTAGCACAGATACGCAGTATTTT.

The table lists this clone with a few counts. This chain links TRBV29-1 with TRBJ2-7; 12 bases match TRBD1. V shed 5 bases and J 7 bases; nucleotides not matched to a gene: 6. The CDR3 runs to 13 residues. Germline lookup yields CDR1 SQVTM and CDR2 ANQGSEA. CDR3: CSVMGQGASEQYF. In nucleotides, the CDR3 is TGCAGCGTTATGGGACAGGGGGCTTCGGAGCAGTACTTC.

A single count supports this clone. This sequence joins TRBV18 and TRBJ1-1; D remains ambiguous. This CDR3 has 15 amino acids. CDR1 and CDR2 (germline): KGHSH, LQKENI. V was shortened by 3 bases and J by 11 bases, with 22 bases between the two germline ends. The CDR3 region is CASSPVSQTTEAAFF. For the CDR3, the DNA is TGTGCCAGCTCACCCGTCTCACAGACGACCGAAGCGGCTTTCTTT.

The V call is TRBV19, the J call TRBJ1-2, with D possibly matching TRBD1 (6 bases). This CDR3 is built from 13 residues. Trimming took 7 bases from V and 7 from J, leaving 16 bases between them. Germline V gene lookup returns CDR1 LNHDA and CDR2 SQIVND (reference sequence). Here the CDR3 reads CASTTLGGRGYTF. CDR3 DNA sequence: TGTGCCAGTACTACCCTGGGGGGCCGTGGCTACACCTTC.

The chain joins TRBV5-1 to TRBJ1-4, with 8 bases aligning to TRBD1. CDR3 size: 14 residues. Losses at the gene ends were 4 bases for V and 6 bases for J; bases not matched to a gene: 5. Germline CDR1 and CDR2: SGHRS and YFSETQ. The CDR3 loop reads CASSKGTGDEKLFF. The CDR3 DNA follows: TGCGCCAGCAGCAAGGGGACAGGAGATGAAAAACTGTTTTTT.

This chain's CDR3 is CASSYARQGEPEAFF. CDR3 sequence (DNA): TGTGCCAGCAGTTACGCGAGGCAGGGGGAACCTGAAGCTTTCTTT. The chain couples TRBV6-6 to TRBJ1-1, with 7 positions matching TRBD1. CDR3 length equals 15 residues. The trim removed 2 bases at V and 6 bases at J, leaving 9 bases unmatched. Per the germline V gene, CDR1 is MNHNY and CDR2 is SVGAGI (reference sequence).

This chain joins TRBV3-1 (or the pseudogene TRBV3-2) and TRBJ1-2; D may be TRBD1 (5 bases). Looked up from germline, CDR1 is LGHDT and CDR2 is YNNKEL (reference sequence). Between the trimmed V and J ends, which lost 1 base and 6 bases, there was a span of 21 bases. The CDR3 has 17 amino acids. CDR3 in amino acids: CASSQGAGHILVNGYTF. CDR3 nucleotides: TGTGCCAGCAGCCAAGGGGCAGGGCATATCCTTGTTAATGGCTACACCTTC.

This chain connects TRBV4-3 to TRBJ2-1; 7 bases align to TRBD2. Germline-derived CDR1 and CDR2 are LGHNA and YSLEER. The CDR3 is 15 residues long. V lost 4 bases and J lost 7; bases outside the gene matches: 10. The CDR3 coding sequence is TGCGCCAGCAGCCTTGAAGCGGGACTTTTAAATGAGCAGTTCTTC. The encoded protein is CASSLEAGLLNEQFF.

The chain joins TRBV20-1 to TRBJ1-2; D remains unclear. This CDR3 spans 11 amino acids. From germline, CDR1 is DFQATT and CDR2 SNEGSKA (reference sequence). V was trimmed by 6 bases and J by 6 bases, leaving 11 bases between them. CDR3 loop: CSASAADGYTF. CDR3 DNA sequence: TGCAGTGCCTCAGCCGCGGATGGCTACACCTTC.

The V call is TRBV30, the J call TRBJ1-2; TRBD1 is a possible D gene (5 bases). Germline V gene sequence: CDR1 GTSNPN, CDR2 SVGIG (reference sequence). V dropped 2 bases and J dropped 2 bases, with 18 bases sitting between them. This CDR3 comprises 16 residues. The DNA of the CDR3 is TGTGCCTGGAGTTCCTTTTGGGGCAGCCAAAACTATGGCTACACCTTC. This encodes CAWSSFWGSQNYGYTF.